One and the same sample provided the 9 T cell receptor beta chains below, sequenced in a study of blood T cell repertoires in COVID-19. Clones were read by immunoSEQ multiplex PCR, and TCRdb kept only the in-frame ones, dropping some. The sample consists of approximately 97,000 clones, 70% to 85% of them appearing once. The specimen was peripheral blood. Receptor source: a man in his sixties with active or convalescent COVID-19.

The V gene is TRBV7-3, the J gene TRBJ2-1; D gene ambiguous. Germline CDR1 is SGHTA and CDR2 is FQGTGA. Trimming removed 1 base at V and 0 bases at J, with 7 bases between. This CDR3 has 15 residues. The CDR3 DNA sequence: TGTGCCAGCAGCTTAAGCTCGAGCTCCTACAATGAGCAGTTCTTC. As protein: CASSLSSSSYNEQFF. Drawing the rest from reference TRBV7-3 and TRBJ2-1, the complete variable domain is GAGVSQTPSNKVTEKGKYVELRCDPISGHTALYWYRQSLGQGPEFLIYFQGTGAADDSGLPNDRFFAVRPEGSVSTLKIQRTERGDSAVYLCASSLSSSSYNEQFFGPGTRLTVL.

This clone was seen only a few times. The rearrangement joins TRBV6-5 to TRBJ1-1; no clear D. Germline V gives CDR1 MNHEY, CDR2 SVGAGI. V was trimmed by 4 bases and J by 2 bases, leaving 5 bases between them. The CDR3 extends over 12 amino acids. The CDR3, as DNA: TGTGCCAGCAGTTCCTTCAACACTGAAGCTTTCTTT. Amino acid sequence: CASSSFNTEAFF.

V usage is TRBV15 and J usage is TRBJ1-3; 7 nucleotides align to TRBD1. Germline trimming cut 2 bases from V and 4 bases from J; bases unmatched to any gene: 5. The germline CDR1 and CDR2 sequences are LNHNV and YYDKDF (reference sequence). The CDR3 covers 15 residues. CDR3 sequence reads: CATSRIPGQGNTIYF. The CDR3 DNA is TGTGCCACCAGCAGAATCCCGGGACAGGGAAACACCATATATTTT.

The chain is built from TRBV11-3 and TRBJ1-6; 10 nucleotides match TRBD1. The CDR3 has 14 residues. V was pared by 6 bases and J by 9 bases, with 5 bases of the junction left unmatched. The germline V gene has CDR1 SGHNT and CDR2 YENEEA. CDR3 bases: TGTGCCAGCAGTTTCGACAGGGGGCGTTCACCCCTCCACTTT. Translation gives CASSFDRGRSPLHF.

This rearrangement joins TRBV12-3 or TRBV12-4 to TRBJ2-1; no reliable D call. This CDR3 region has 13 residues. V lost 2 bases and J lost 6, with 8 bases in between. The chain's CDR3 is CASSLIGVNEQFF. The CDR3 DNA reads TGTGCCAGCAGTTTAATCGGTGTCAATGAGCAGTTCTTC.

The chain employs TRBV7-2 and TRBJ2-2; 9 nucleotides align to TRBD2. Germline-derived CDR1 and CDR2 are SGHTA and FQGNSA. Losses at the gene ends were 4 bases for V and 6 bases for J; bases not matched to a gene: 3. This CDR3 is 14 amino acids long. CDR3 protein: CASSSGLASGELFF. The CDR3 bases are TGTGCCAGCAGCTCAGGACTAGCGTCCGGGGAGCTGTTTTTT.

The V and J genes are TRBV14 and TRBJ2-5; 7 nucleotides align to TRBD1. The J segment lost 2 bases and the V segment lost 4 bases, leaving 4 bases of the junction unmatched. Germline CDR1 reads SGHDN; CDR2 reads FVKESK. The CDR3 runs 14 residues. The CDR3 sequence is CASSRNRGQETQYF. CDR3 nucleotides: TGTGCCAGCAGCCGGAACAGGGGTCAAGAGACCCAGTACTTC.

The CDR3 here is CASNDPDRANYGYTF. The CDR3 DNA reads as TGTGCCAGTAACGATCCGGACAGGGCAAACTATGGCTACACCTTC. This chain links TRBV19 with TRBJ1-2, with TRBD1 matching 8 bases. The V and J ends lost 7 bases and 2 bases, in that order; junction bases with no gene match: 9. Looked up from germline, CDR1 is LNHDA and CDR2 is SQIVND (reference sequence). The CDR3 sequence is 15 residues long. Drawing the rest from reference TRBV19 and TRBJ1-2, the complete variable domain is DGGITQSPKYLFRKEGQNVTLSCEQNLNHDAMYWYRQDPGQGLRLIYYSQIVNDFQKGDIAEGYSVSREKKESFPLTVTSAQKNPTAFYLCASNDPDRANYGYTFGSGTRLTVV.

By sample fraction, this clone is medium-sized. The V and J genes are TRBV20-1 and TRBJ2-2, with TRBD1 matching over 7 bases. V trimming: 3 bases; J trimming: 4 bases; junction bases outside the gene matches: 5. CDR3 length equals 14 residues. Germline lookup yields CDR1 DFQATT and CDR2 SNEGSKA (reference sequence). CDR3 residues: CSASWAGGTGELFF. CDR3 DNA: TGCAGTGCTAGTTGGGCAGGGGGCACCGGGGAGCTGTTTTTT.